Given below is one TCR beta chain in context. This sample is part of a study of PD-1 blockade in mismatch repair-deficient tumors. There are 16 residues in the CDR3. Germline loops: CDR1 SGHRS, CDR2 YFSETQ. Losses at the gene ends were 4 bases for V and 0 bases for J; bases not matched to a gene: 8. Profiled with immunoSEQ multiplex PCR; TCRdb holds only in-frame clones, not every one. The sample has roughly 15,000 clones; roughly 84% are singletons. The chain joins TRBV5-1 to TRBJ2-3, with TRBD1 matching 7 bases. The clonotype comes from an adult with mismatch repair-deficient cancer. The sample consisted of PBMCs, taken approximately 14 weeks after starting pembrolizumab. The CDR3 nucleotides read TGCGCCAGCAGCGCCTGGACAGGCGCTAGCACAGATACGCAGTATTTT. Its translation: CASSAWTGASTDTQYF.